The 19 T cell receptor beta chains given below trace back to one sample, sequenced in a study of T-cell memory formation after mild COVID-19. TCRdb re-analysed the 5' RACE reads in MiXCR, keeping a single row per CDR3 protein. The sample yields about 470,000 distinct CDR3 sequences, 25% seen once. Sequenced: PBMCs or a T cell subset sorted from them (not recorded which). All receptors come from an adult woman who had mild COVID-19 (a few samples of this study predate the infection). Cell type and time point are not known.

The chain combines TRBV7-3 with TRBJ2-2; D unclear. Germline lookup yields CDR1 SGHTA and CDR2 FQGTGA. The V end lost 1 base, the J end lost 3 bases, and 9 bases lay between the germline ends. The CDR3 is 15 amino acids. The CDR3 DNA is TGTGCCAGCAGCTTAATGGGGATCGACACCGGGGAGCTGTTTTTT. This sequence encodes CASSLMGIDTGELFF.

In this sample, this clonotype turned up a few times. This rearrangement joins TRBV5-1 to TRBJ2-1; 8 nucleotides align to TRBD2. After removal of 0 bases from V and 10 bases from J, the junction contained 6 bases not matched to a gene. The germline V gene has CDR1 SGHRS and CDR2 YFSETQ. CDR3 length: 14 amino acids. The CDR3, as DNA: TGCGCCAGCAGCTTGGCCGGGGGGGCCATAGAGCAGTTCTTC. Protein sequence: CASSLAGGAIEQFF.

CDR3 amino acids: CASSTTGAGADTQYF. The CDR3 bases are TGCGCCAGCAGCACAACAGGGGCCGGGGCAGATACGCAGTATTTT. The V and J genes are TRBV5-1 and TRBJ2-3, with 7 positions matching TRBD1. J was trimmed by 4 bases and V by 4 bases; bases with no gene match: 9. CDR1 and CDR2 from the germline V gene are SGHRS and YFSETQ. This CDR3 is 15 amino acids long.

The table lists this clonotype with a few counts. The chain employs TRBV12-3 or TRBV12-4 and TRBJ1-2, with unresolved D. V was shortened by 3 bases and J by 0 bases, with 8 bases between the two germline ends. CDR3 size: 14 residues. Here the CDR3 DNA reads TGTGCCAGCAGTTTTGGGTTAGCTAACTATGGCTACACCTTC. Translated, it gives CASSFGLANYGYTF.

Worth noting for this clonotype: No conserved phenylalanine or tryptophan ends this CDR3, so it is likely a read error. The V gene is TRBV2, the J gene TRBJ2-4; D unclear. The germline V and J ends were trimmed by 4 bases and 5 bases, with 9 bases remaining between them. Germline V lookup: CDR1 SNHLY, CDR2 FYNNEI. CDR3 size: 13 residues. The CDR3 loop reads CASSGTGQNIQYV. The CDR3 bases are TGTGCCAGCAGTGGGACCGGGCAAAACATTCAGTACGTC.

This clonotype was seen a handful of times. The chain couples TRBV6-1 to TRBJ2-1, with D possibly being TRBD2 (6 bases). The CDR3 extends over 18 amino acids. Trimming took 2 bases from V and 5 from J, leaving 22 bases between them. From germline, CDR1 is MNHNS and CDR2 SASEGT. DNA of the CDR3: TGTGCCAGCAGTGAACCCCGACTTCATAGCGGCAAGAACAATGAGCAGTTCTTC. This gives the protein CASSEPRLHSGKNNEQFF.

This clonotype was observed a handful of times. This chain uses TRBV12-3 or TRBV12-4 with TRBJ1-5, with 7 bases fitting TRBD1. This CDR3 spans 13 amino acids. Trimming took 7 bases from V and 5 from J; bases not matched to a gene: 5. The CDR3 nucleotides read TGTGCCAGCAACAGGGGAGGTGATCAGCCCCAGCATTTT. It is translated as CASNRGGDQPQHF.

This clonotype has just one count. V gene TRBV3-1 combines with J gene TRBJ1-5; D is ambiguous. CDR3 length equals 12 residues. Germline values: CDR1 LGHDT, CDR2 YNNKEL (reference sequence). V was pared by 2 bases and J by 9 bases, with 8 bases between. This CDR3 is CASSQTLGPQHF. In DNA form, the CDR3 reads TGTGCCAGCAGCCAAACCTTAGGGCCCCAGCATTTT.

Comment on this clonotype: One end of the junction fails to match germline, which may point to a read error. V gene TRBV12-3 or TRBV12-4 combines with J gene TRBJ2-1, with D possibly being TRBD1 or TRBD2 (5 bases each). CDR3 length: 12 amino acids. The CDR3 region has the DNA TGTGCCAGCAGCCTGTCCGGTGGGACCGGATCCTTC. Translating gives CASSLSGGTGSF.

V gene TRBV2 combines with J gene TRBJ2-7; 11 bases map to TRBD2. CDR1 and CDR2 from the germline V gene are SNHLY and FYNNEI. The length of the CDR3 is 15 residues. V dropped 6 bases and J dropped 3; count of bases not matched to a gene: 7. CDR3 nucleotide sequence: TGTGCCAGCAGGCTTAGCGGGGGGGCCCACTACGAGCAGTACTTC. Residues: CASRLSGGAHYEQYF.

The chain has TRBV24-1 and TRBJ2-6; the D gene is possibly TRBD2 (6 bases). The CDR3 runs to 16 residues. The V gene lost 2 bases and the J gene lost 4 bases, with 11 bases spanning the gap. Germline CDR1 KGHDR, CDR2 SFDVKD. CDR3 in amino acids: CATSDWGDPGANVLTF. In DNA form, the CDR3 reads TGTGCCACCAGTGATTGGGGGGATCCAGGGGCCAACGTCCTGACTTTC.

This clonotype was counted between two and nine times. The V gene is TRBV11-1, the J gene TRBJ2-7; 12 bases map to TRBD1. The CDR3 runs 16 residues. After removal of 1 base from V and 5 bases from J, the junction contained 6 bases not matched to a gene. The germline CDR1 and CDR2 sequences are SGHAT and FQDESV (reference sequence). The CDR3 DNA reads as TGTGCCAGCAGCTTAGACCGCGGGACAGGGGGCCACGAGCAGTACTTC. Translated: CASSLDRGTGGHEQYF.

This clonotype has a count of ten or more. V and J are TRBV5-1 and TRBJ2-1; D call uncertain. The CDR3 totals 11 residues. V lost 5 bases and J 7 bases, leaving 7 bases between the germline ends. Germline V gene sequence: CDR1 SGHRS, CDR2 YFSETQ. The CDR3 DNA reads TGCGCCAGCAGAGGAGCTAATGAGCAGTTCTTC. Its translation: CASRGANEQFF.

The chain carries TRBV4-3 and TRBJ2-1; possibly TRBD2 for D (7 bases). V shed 2 bases and J shed 9 bases, with 11 bases lying between them. CDR1 and CDR2 (germline): LGHNA, YSLEER. This CDR3 comprises 13 residues. The CDR3 is CASSQREGGEQFF. The CDR3 nucleotides are TGCGCCAGCAGCCAAAGGGAGGGGGGTGAGCAGTTCTTC.

The gene calls are TRBV7-8 and TRBJ1-5; 7 positions agree with TRBD1. The CDR3 runs 18 residues. From germline, CDR1 is SGHVS and CDR2 FQNEAQ. J was trimmed by 1 base and V by 5 bases; bases with no gene match: 14. The CDR3 spells CASSAGQAEVESNQPQHF. The CDR3 nucleotides read TGTGCCAGCAGCGCCGGACAGGCGGAGGTTGAGAGCAATCAGCCCCAGCATTTT.

The table lists this clonotype with a few counts. DNA of the CDR3: TGTGCCAGCAGCCAGAGGGCGGGGGCCACCTACAATGAGCAGTTCTTC. It encodes CASSQRAGATYNEQFF. The chain links TRBV4-2 to TRBJ2-1, with D perhaps TRBD2 (7 bases). The CDR3 consists of 16 residues. The V and J ends lost 3 bases and 2 bases respectively, with 14 bases between them. The germline gives CDR1 LGHNA, CDR2 YNFKEQ.

This clonotype was seen a handful of times. This chain uses TRBV15 with TRBJ2-1, with D maybe TRBD2 (7 bases). Trimming left V 0 bases short and J 9 bases short, with 15 bases between. The V gene's germline CDR1 is LNHNV and CDR2 YYDKDF (reference sequence). This CDR3 spans 15 amino acids. The chain's CDR3 is CATSRDGRGAGEQFF. The CDR3 DNA sequence: TGTGCCACCAGCAGAGATGGTCGGGGGGCAGGTGAGCAGTTCTTC. Complete variable domain (other parts from reference TRBV15 and TRBJ2-1): DAMVIQNPRYQVTQFGKPVTLSCSQTLNHNVMYWYQQKSSQAPKLLFHYYDKDFNNEADTPDNFQSRRPNTSFCFLDIRSPGLGDTAMYLCATSRDGRGAGEQFFGPGTRLTVL.

This clonotype occurred a few times. The chain employs TRBV5-5 and TRBJ2-1; 8 nucleotides line up with TRBD2. This CDR3 region has 15 residues. CDR1 is SGHKS and CDR2 is YYEKEE in the germline V gene (reference sequence). Trimming removed 0 bases from V and 5 bases from J; junction bases left unmatched: 4. The chain's CDR3 is CASSLDGRVHNEQFF. The CDR3 region has the DNA TGTGCCAGCAGCTTGGACGGGAGGGTCCACAATGAGCAGTTCTTC.

The sample holds a few counts of this clonotype. The V and J genes are TRBV5-1 and TRBJ2-5; maybe TRBD1 (6 bases). V dropped 4 bases and J dropped 7 bases, with 14 bases sitting between them. The CDR3 extends over 13 amino acids. Germline V gene sequence: CDR1 SGHRS, CDR2 YFSETQ. Here the CDR3 DNA reads TGCGCCAGCAGCGAGGGGGAGTTTGGGACCCAGTACTTC. The encoded protein is CASSEGEFGTQYF.